These T cell receptor beta chains were read from a single sample in a study of shared clonotypes between healthy human individuals. Sequencing used immunoSEQ multiplex PCR; TCRdb keeps in-frame clones, though not all of them. The profile shows about 470,000 clones, roughly 77% of them singletons. The sample taken for sequencing was PBMCs. The receptors stem from a woman between 35 and 50 years old in good health. Some clones in this sample may be carry-over from other donors' samples. CDR3s include the opening cysteine and the closing phenylalanine or tryptophan. Each record gives: V gene, CDR3 protein.

TRBV5-1 CASSGGLGDEQYF
TRBV21-1 CASSNPLAGTYEQYF
TRBV5-5 CASSGTQGQETQYF
TRBV4-1 CASSQDLGGRNQPQHF
TRBV18 CASRQENTGELFF
TRBV7-3 CASSSRGGEQFF
TRBV5-6 CASSNRVHYEQYF
TRBV7-3 CASSLTAGAGNTIYF
TRBV6-1 CASSVMTSGTSYNEQFF
TRBV25-1 CASSDSGQRNEKLFF
TRBV27 CASSSWTGDNEKLFF
TRBV5-1 CASSPTRDRGLNTEAFF
TRBV29-1 CSVRWEGGYTF
TRBV2 CASSEALRNYQPQRF
TRBV7-3 CASSLRASGANVLTF
TRBV30 CAWSLAPYNEQFF
TRBV28 CASSLSGPREGEQFF
TRBV9 CASEGLDQETQYF
TRBV19 CASSIRDNYEQYF
TRBV11-3 CASTLLKDRGRTHEQYF
TRBV5-1 CASSLEGVLSHQETQYF
TRBV11-3 CASSQTLRGEQFF